These 13 T cell receptor beta chains share one sample of origin, sequenced in a study of cytomegalovirus exposure and HLA in healthy donors. A multiplex PCR was run with 60 Vbeta primers and 13 Jbeta primers. Clones were sequenced by immunoSEQ multiplex PCR, and TCRdb holds only the in-frame ones, with some missing. The sample has 120,000 to 150,000 clones, approximately 83% seen once. Sequencing was carried out using PBMCs. Every receptor here comes from a woman between 40 and 50 years old in good health and CMV-seronegative.

The chain recombines TRBV6-5 with TRBJ2-1; 9 bases are shared with TRBD2. The CDR3 consists of 16 residues. Germline loops: CDR1 MNHEY, CDR2 SVGAGI. Unmatched junction bases numbered 4, after V lost 2 bases and J lost 2 bases. The CDR3 here is CASSYVASGAYNEQFF. DNA for the CDR3: TGTGCCAGCAGTTACGTCGCTAGCGGGGCCTACAATGAGCAGTTCTTC.

Note on this clone: Compared with germline, one end of the junction differs, possibly owing to a read error. The chain uses TRBV11-2 and TRBJ1-4; D is unresolved. CDR1 is SGHAT, CDR2 FQNNGV, per germline. This CDR3 region has 17 residues. The CDR3: CASSLDINGATNEKLFF. Written as DNA, the CDR3 is TGTGCCAGCAGCCTAGACATCAACGGGGCAACTAATGAAAAACTGTTTTTT.

The chain uses TRBV5-8 and TRBJ1-4, with D perhaps matching TRBD1 (5 bases). Trimming cost V 5 bases and J 0 bases, with 17 bases left between them. Germline-derived CDR1 and CDR2 are SGHTS and YDEGEE. This CDR3 has 17 amino acids. In DNA form, the CDR3 reads TGTGCCAGCAGTCCGACTTGGGGGGTAGCAACTAATGAAAAACTGTTTTTT. Residues: CASSPTWGVATNEKLFF.

The chain links TRBV5-6 to TRBJ2-7; D might be TRBD2 (7 bases). CDR1 is SGHDT and CDR2 is YYEEEE in the germline V gene. The V gene lost 4 bases and the J gene lost 4 bases, with 15 bases spanning the gap. The CDR3 has 14 amino acids. The CDR3 loop reads CASSIGGPQYEQYF. Written as DNA, the CDR3 is TGTGCCAGCAGCATCGGGGGGCCTCAGTACGAGCAGTACTTC.

The chain couples TRBV19 to TRBJ2-7, with TRBD1 identical over 8 bases. Unmatched junction bases numbered 5, after V lost 5 bases and J lost 5 bases. Germline V lookup: CDR1 LNHDA, CDR2 SQIVND (reference sequence). The CDR3 is 13 amino acids. The CDR3: CASSLGQGHEQYF. CDR3 sequence (DNA): TGTGCCAGTAGTCTAGGACAGGGTCACGAGCAGTACTTC.

This clone was found a few times. This sequence joins TRBV6-6 and TRBJ2-2; D is ambiguous. Trimming shortened V by 0 bases and J by 7 bases, and 9 bases separated the two germline ends. CDR3 size: 14 residues. Germline CDR1 MNHNY, CDR2 SVGAGI (reference sequence). The CDR3 DNA sequence: TGTGCCAGCAGTTACTCGTCATCCATCGGGGAGCTGTTTTTT. Translated, it gives CASSYSSSIGELFF.

This chain connects TRBV18 to TRBJ2-3; TRBD2 matches at 12 bases. J lost 0 bases, V lost 6 bases, and 16 bases had no gene match. This CDR3 comprises 20 residues. CDR1 is KGHSH and CDR2 is LQKENI in the germline V gene. For the CDR3, the DNA is TGTGCCAGCTCCCCATGGGAACTAGCGGGAGGCGCGCCTAGCACAGATACGCAGTATTTT. Translating it yields CASSPWELAGGAPSTDTQYF.

CDR3 bases: TGTGCCAGCAGCCCGGGACAGGGGTCGAACACCGGGGAGCTGTTTTTT. Translation gives CASSPGQGSNTGELFF. This chain uses TRBV11-3 with TRBJ2-2, with 10 bases matching TRBD1. CDR3 length: 16 residues. The trim removed 5 bases at V and 0 bases at J, leaving 3 bases unmatched. Germline assignment: CDR1 SGHNT and CDR2 YENEEA.

The rearrangement joins TRBV27 to TRBJ1-1; 11 bases map to TRBD1. The trim removed 5 bases at V and 3 bases at J, leaving 8 bases unmatched. Per the germline V gene, CDR1 is MNHEY and CDR2 is SMNVEV (reference sequence). This CDR3 comprises 16 residues. Here the CDR3 reads CASSGTGGRYYTEAFF. CDR3 coding DNA: TGTGCCAGCAGTGGGACAGGGGGAAGATACTACACTGAAGCTTTCTTT.

The rearrangement joins TRBV18 to TRBJ1-5; TRBD1 might be the D (5 bases). V gave up 0 bases and J gave up 3 bases, with 15 bases separating them. This CDR3 is 17 amino acids long. Germline assignment: CDR1 KGHSH and CDR2 LQKENI. Written as DNA, the CDR3 is TGTGCCAGCTCACCACCGAACTTTGACAGAGACAATCAGCCCCAGCATTTT. Translating gives CASSPPNFDRDNQPQHF.

There are a few counts of this clone. The CDR3: CASSEAALPYYGYTF. In DNA form, the CDR3 reads TGTGCCAGCAGTGAAGCCGCGTTGCCCTACTATGGCTACACCTTC. V and J are TRBV6-1 and TRBJ1-2; no clear D gene. The CDR3 is made up of 15 amino acids. V lost 0 bases and J 3 bases, leaving 11 bases between the germline ends. CDR1 is MNHNS and CDR2 is SASEGT in the germline V gene.

The chain has TRBV19 and TRBJ2-3, with D perhaps TRBD2 (6 bases). The germline CDR1 and CDR2 sequences are LNHDA and SQIVND (reference sequence). V lost 3 bases and J 6 bases, leaving 13 bases between the germline ends. The CDR3 covers 14 residues. In nucleotides, the CDR3 is TGTGCCAGTAGTATGCCCGGGAGTCTGGATACGCAGTATTTT. As protein: CASSMPGSLDTQYF.

This clone is a singleton in its sample. The J gene is TRBJ2-5, the V gene TRBV28; 9 positions agree with TRBD1. V shed 5 bases, J shed 9 bases, and the junction held 19 bases outside the gene matches. The CDR3 length is 17 residues. In germline, CDR1 is MDHEN, CDR2 SYDVKM. The CDR3 loop is CASSPTQGAIIRVAQYF. In nucleotides, the CDR3 is TGTGCCAGCAGTCCAACACAGGGGGCAATAATAAGAGTGGCCCAGTACTTC.